Listed here is a single T cell receptor (beta chain). Its antigen remains unknown. These data belong to a study of cytomegalovirus exposure and HLA in healthy donors. Findings of the study overall: In vitro experiments confirmed that three CMV-associated chains were specific for CMV antigens. Further analysis, carried out later, found HLA-associated TCR beta chains more clonally expanded than equally common other chains.

This CDR3 has 19 residues. Germline V gene sequence: CDR1 SGHTA, CDR2 FQGNSA. Trimming cost V 5 bases and J 1 base; bases outside gene matches: 16. The PCR used 60 Vbeta and 13 Jbeta primers. Assay: immunoSEQ multiplex PCR; the TCRdb copy retains only in-frame clones and omits some. The profile shows 100,000 to 120,000 clones, 65% to 85% of them singletons. The source of this sequence is a young man in good health and CMV-seropositive. Sequenced: PBMCs. This chain uses TRBV7-2 with TRBJ1-5; TRBD1 aligns across 8 bases. The CDR3 DNA reads as TGTGCCAGCAGCCAACCCCGGCGACAGGGGAGGCAAAGCAATCAGCCCCAGCATTTT. Protein sequence: CASSQPRRQGRQSNQPQHF.